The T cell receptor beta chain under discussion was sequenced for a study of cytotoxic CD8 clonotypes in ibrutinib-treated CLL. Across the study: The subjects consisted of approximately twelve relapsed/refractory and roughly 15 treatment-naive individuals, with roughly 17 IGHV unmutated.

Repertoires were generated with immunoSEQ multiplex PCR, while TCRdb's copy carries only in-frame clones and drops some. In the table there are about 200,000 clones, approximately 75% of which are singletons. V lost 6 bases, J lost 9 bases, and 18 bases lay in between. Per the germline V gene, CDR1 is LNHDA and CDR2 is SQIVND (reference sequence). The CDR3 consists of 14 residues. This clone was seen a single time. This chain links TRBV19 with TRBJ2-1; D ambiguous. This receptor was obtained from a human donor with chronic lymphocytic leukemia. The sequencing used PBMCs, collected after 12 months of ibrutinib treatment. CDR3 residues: CASSNLGKLGEQFF. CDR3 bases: TGTGCCAGTAGCAATCTAGGGAAGCTGGGTGAGCAGTTCTTC. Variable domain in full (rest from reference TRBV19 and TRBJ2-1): DGGITQSPKYLFRKEGQNVTLSCEQNLNHDAMYWYRQDPGQGLRLIYYSQIVNDFQKGDIAEGYSVSREKKESFPLTVTSAQKNPTAFYLCASSNLGKLGEQFFGPGTRLTVL.